These 2 T cell receptor beta chains share one sample of origin, sequenced in a study of T cell clones after liver transplantation. The data were produced by immunoSEQ multiplex PCR, yet TCRdb's version contains in-frame clones alone and is incomplete. The table lists roughly 73,000 clones, 80% of them singletons, with 0.45% to 0.65% in the top ten. Material: CD4+ T cells from blood, obtained before liver transplant. The receptors shown here come from a human donor who received a liver transplant.

V gene TRBV2 combines with J gene TRBJ2-2, with 11 bases that match TRBD1. The CDR3 totals 15 residues. V shed 6 bases, J shed 7 bases, and the junction held 7 bases outside the gene matches. Germline lookup yields CDR1 SNHLY and CDR2 FYNNEI. The CDR3: CASSGQGARDGELFF. CDR3 nucleotide sequence: TGTGCCAGCAGCGGACAGGGGGCGCGGGACGGGGAGCTGTTTTTT. The full variable domain, completed using reference TRBV2 and TRBJ2-2, is EPEVTQTPSHQVTQMGQEVILRCVPISNHLYFYWYRQILGQKVEFLVSFYNNEISEKSEIFDDQFSVERPDGSNFTLKIRSTKLEDSAMYFCASSGQGARDGELFFGEGSRLTVL.

The gene calls are TRBV4-2 and TRBJ2-5, with TRBD1 matching 8 bases. This CDR3 contains 17 residues. CDR1 is LGHNA, CDR2 YNFKEQ, per germline. V lost 5 bases and J lost 3; bases outside the gene matches: 14. The DNA for the CDR3 is TGTGCCAGCAGCTACATCTCCGGGACAGGTTTGGAAGAGACCCAGTACTTC. Translation gives CASSYISGTGLEETQYF.